This T cell receptor beta chain was captured by sequencing in a study of blood T cell repertoires in COVID-19. The overall study: COVID-19 samples collected from the United States, Italy and Spain covered acute and convalescent phases. From T cells, B-cell-depleted T cells, or PBMCs came the material, which was cDNA or gDNA.

Methods used by the authors: Amplification of reference gene primers was used by the study to estimate nucleated cell counts. Clones were sequenced by immunoSEQ multiplex PCR, and TCRdb holds only the in-frame ones, with some missing. From that table come the V and J calls and clone size; the DNA was used to work out D and trimming. The table shows about 120,000 clones, with roughly 88% occurring only once. CDR1 and CDR2 from the germline V gene are PRHDT and FYEKMQ (reference sequence). The CDR3 length is 15 residues. V was trimmed by 2 bases and J by 2 bases, leaving 13 bases between them. The chain links TRBV13 to TRBJ2-7; D is perhaps TRBD2 (5 bases). The sequenced material came from peripheral blood. This clonotype originated in a man aged 35-49 years with acute or convalescent COVID-19. The CDR3: CASSLFREPAYEQYF. CDR3 nucleotides: TGTGCCAGCAGCTTATTCCGGGAACCTGCCTACGAGCAGTACTTC.